The rows below give T cell receptor beta chains drawn from one sample of a study of OX40 agonist ivuxolimab in advanced cancers. Libraries were prepared by immunoSEQ multiplex PCR; TCRdb keeps only in-frame clonotypes and omits some of them. Of 40,000 to 60,000 clones in the sample, around 80% were seen once. This material consisted of CD4+ or CD8+ T cells sorted from blood, taken in a trial of the OX40 agonist ivuxolimab. The receptor source for this set is an adult with an advanced solid tumor such as melanoma, head and neck, liver or kidney cancer. Each CDR3 is given with its conserved first and last residue. D genes are given only for firm matches. Not all rows give a size; the values are once, few, many and, for expanded clones, a class.

CDR3 protein: CASRREASEQYF
CDR3 DNA: TGTGCCAGCAGGCGGGAGGCCAGCGAGCAGTACTTC
V gene: TRBV6-5
clone size: .
D gene: TRBD2
J gene: TRBJ2-7
CDR3 length: 12

CDR3 protein: CASSQDYRAPTDTQYF
CDR3 DNA: TGCGCCAGCAGCCAAGATTACAGGGCTCCCACAGATACGCAGTATTTT
V gene: TRBV4-3
clone size: .
D gene: .
J gene: TRBJ2-3
CDR3 length: 16

CDR3 protein: CASSLPSSYNEQFF
CDR3 DNA: TGTGCCAGCAGTCTCCCCAGCTCCTACAATGAGCAGTTCTTC
V gene: TRBV27
clone size: once
D gene: .
J gene: TRBJ2-1
CDR3 length: 14

CDR3 protein: CASSVRYPGGGDTQYF
CDR3 DNA: TGTGCCAGCAGCGTTCGCTACCCAGGTGGGGGGGATACGCAGTATTTT
V gene: TRBV9
clone size: .
D gene: .
J gene: TRBJ2-3
CDR3 length: 16

CDR3 protein: CSVESARDYGYTF
CDR3 DNA: TGCAGCGTTGAATCGGCCCGAGACTATGGCTACACCTTC
V gene: TRBV29-1
clone size: .
D gene: .
J gene: TRBJ1-2
CDR3 length: 13

CDR3 protein: CATSGLLGYTF
CDR3 DNA: TGTGCCACCTCTGGACTGCTCGGCTACACCTTC
V gene: TRBV10-3
clone size: few
D gene: .
J gene: TRBJ1-2
CDR3 length: 11

CDR3 protein: CASRGGSNYGYTF
CDR3 DNA: TGTGCCAGCCGGGGTGGTAGTAACTATGGCTACACCTTC
V gene: TRBV6-6
clone size: .
D gene: .
J gene: TRBJ1-2
CDR3 length: 13

CDR3 protein: CASSLVGSRNTEAFF
CDR3 DNA: TGTGCCAGCAGCTTGGTGGGCAGTCGGAACACTGAAGCTTTCTTT
V gene: TRBV5-5
clone size: .
D gene: .
J gene: TRBJ1-1
CDR3 length: 15

CDR3 protein: CASSLYRAGEQPQHF
CDR3 DNA: TGTGCCAGCAGTTTATATCGAGCAGGGGAACAGCCCCAGCATTTT
V gene: TRBV28
clone size: .
D gene: .
J gene: TRBJ1-5
CDR3 length: 15

CDR3 protein: CASSLTLNTGELFF
CDR3 DNA: TGTGCCAGCAGCTTAACCCTGAACACCGGGGAGCTGTTTTTT
V gene: TRBV7-9
clone size: .
D gene: .
J gene: TRBJ2-2
CDR3 length: 14

CDR3 protein: CASSYSAQTIYF
CDR3 DNA: TGTGCCAGCAGTTACTCGGCCCAGACCATATATTTT
V gene: TRBV6-6
clone size: .
D gene: .
J gene: TRBJ1-3
CDR3 length: 12

CDR3 protein: CASSLVLDFRETQYF
CDR3 DNA: TGTGCCAGCAGCTTAGTACTCGACTTTCGGGAGACCCAGTACTTC
V gene: TRBV7-2
clone size: .
D gene: .
J gene: TRBJ2-5
CDR3 length: 15

CDR3 protein: CASSLARLTEQFF
CDR3 DNA: TGTGCCAGCAGCTTAGCAAGACTTACCGAGCAGTTCTTC
V gene: TRBV7-2
clone size: .
D gene: .
J gene: TRBJ2-1
CDR3 length: 13

CDR3 protein: CASNKVSDEQFF
CDR3 DNA: TGTGCCAGCAATAAAGTGTCTGATGAGCAGTTCTTC
V gene: TRBV2
clone size: .
D gene: .
J gene: TRBJ2-1
CDR3 length: 12

CDR3 protein: CASSLGTSGAYEQYF
CDR3 DNA: TGCGCCAGCAGCCTGGGGACTAGCGGGGCCTACGAGCAGTACTTC
V gene: TRBV5-1
clone size: .
D gene: TRBD2
J gene: TRBJ2-7
CDR3 length: 15

CDR3 protein: CSAEVNYGYTF
CDR3 DNA: TGCAGTGCTGAAGTCAACTATGGCTACACCTTC
V gene: TRBV20-1
clone size: .
D gene: .
J gene: TRBJ1-2
CDR3 length: 11

CDR3 protein: CASSSEEVMSDTQYF
CDR3 DNA: TGTGCCAGCAGCTCTGAGGAGGTCATGTCGGATACGCAGTATTTT
V gene: TRBV11-2
clone size: .
D gene: .
J gene: TRBJ2-3
CDR3 length: 15

CDR3 protein: CASSQGIDRVNEKLFF
CDR3 DNA: TGCGCCAGCAGCCAAGGAATCGACAGGGTAAATGAAAAACTGTTTTTT
V gene: TRBV4-3
clone size: .
D gene: TRBD1
J gene: TRBJ1-4
CDR3 length: 16

CDR3 protein: CASSVGAGRATGELFF
CDR3 DNA: TGTGCCAGCAGCGTAGGTGCAGGACGGGCCACCGGGGAGCTGTTTTTT
V gene: TRBV9
clone size: once
D gene: .
J gene: TRBJ2-2
CDR3 length: 16

CDR3 protein: CASSYDVYQEQFF
CDR3 DNA: TGTGCCAGCAGTTATGATGTCTACCAAGAGCAGTTCTTC
V gene: TRBV6-5
clone size: .
D gene: .
J gene: TRBJ2-1
CDR3 length: 13

CDR3 protein: CAITPGGAYEQYF
CDR3 DNA: TGTGCCATCACACCCGGGGGGGCCTACGAGCAGTACTTC
V gene: TRBV10-3
clone size: .
D gene: TRBD2
J gene: TRBJ2-7
CDR3 length: 13

CDR3 protein: CASSLGTSGRETQYF
CDR3 DNA: TGTGCCAGCAGCCTAGGGACTAGCGGGAGGGAGACCCAGTACTTC
V gene: TRBV5-4
clone size: once
D gene: TRBD2
J gene: TRBJ2-5
CDR3 length: 15

CDR3 protein: CASGRDRANTGELFF
CDR3 DNA: TGTGCCAGCGGTAGGGACAGAGCGAACACCGGGGAGCTGTTTTTT
V gene: TRBV6-6
clone size: .
D gene: TRBD1
J gene: TRBJ2-2
CDR3 length: 15

CDR3 protein: CASSQGRFGDRANTEAFF
CDR3 DNA: TGCGCCAGCAGCCAGGGTCGTTTTGGGGACAGGGCGAACACTGAAGCTTTCTTT
V gene: TRBV4-1
clone size: .
D gene: TRBD1
J gene: TRBJ1-1
CDR3 length: 18

CDR3 protein: CASSATGDTNEKLFF
CDR3 DNA: TGTGCCAGCAGCGCAACAGGGGATACTAATGAAAAACTGTTTTTT
V gene: TRBV28
clone size: .
D gene: TRBD1
J gene: TRBJ1-4
CDR3 length: 15

CDR3 protein: CASSIISGARHNEQFF
CDR3 DNA: TGTGCCAGTAGTATTATTTCGGGAGCTCGCCACAATGAGCAGTTCTTC
V gene: TRBV19
clone size: .
D gene: .
J gene: TRBJ2-1
CDR3 length: 16

CDR3 protein: CASSSNRQVSYNEQFF
CDR3 DNA: TGTGCCAGCAGCTCGAACAGACAGGTATCCTACAATGAGCAGTTCTTC
V gene: TRBV7-2
clone size: .
D gene: .
J gene: TRBJ2-1
CDR3 length: 16

CDR3 protein: CASSTLVDYGYTF
CDR3 DNA: TGTGCCAGTAGTACCCTCGTGGACTATGGCTACACCTTC
V gene: TRBV19
clone size: .
D gene: .
J gene: TRBJ1-2
CDR3 length: 13

CDR3 protein: CASSYMRGEGYTF
CDR3 DNA: TGTGCCAGCAGCTACATGCGGGGGGAGGGCTACACCTTC
V gene: TRBV7-2
clone size: few
D gene: .
J gene: TRBJ1-2
CDR3 length: 13

CDR3 protein: CASRTGREAYEQYF
CDR3 DNA: TGTGCCAGCAGGACAGGGAGAGAGGCCTACGAGCAGTACTTC
V gene: TRBV6-1
clone size: .
D gene: TRBD1
J gene: TRBJ2-7
CDR3 length: 14

CDR3 protein: CASSFDRVVNIQYF
CDR3 DNA: TGTGCCAGCAGCTTCGACAGGGTGGTAAACATTCAGTACTTC
V gene: TRBV5-4
clone size: .
D gene: TRBD1
J gene: TRBJ2-4
CDR3 length: 14

CDR3 protein: CASSSMDRGHTDTQYF
CDR3 DNA: TGTGCCAGCAGCTCGATGGACAGGGGCCACACAGATACGCAGTATTTT
V gene: TRBV7-2
clone size: few
D gene: TRBD1
J gene: TRBJ2-3
CDR3 length: 16

CDR3 protein: CASSETGKYGYTF
CDR3 DNA: TGTGCCAGCAGTGAGACAGGGAAGTATGGCTACACCTTC
V gene: TRBV25-1
clone size: .
D gene: TRBD1
J gene: TRBJ1-2
CDR3 length: 13

CDR3 protein: CASTLGGTPNEKLFF
CDR3 DNA: TGTGCCAGCACCCTAGGGGGGACACCTAATGAAAAACTGTTTTTT
V gene: TRBV28
clone size: .
D gene: .
J gene: TRBJ1-4
CDR3 length: 15

CDR3 protein: CASSSRTGLYGYTF
CDR3 DNA: TGTGCCAGCAGCTCCCGGACAGGGCTCTATGGCTACACCTTC
V gene: TRBV14
clone size: .
D gene: TRBD1
J gene: TRBJ1-2
CDR3 length: 14

CDR3 protein: CASTPGDRPNTEAFF
CDR3 DNA: TGTGCCAGCACCCCGGGGGACAGGCCGAACACTGAAGCTTTCTTT
V gene: TRBV7-2
clone size: .
D gene: TRBD1
J gene: TRBJ1-1
CDR3 length: 15

CDR3 protein: CASGSGTIGEQFF
CDR3 DNA: TGTGCTAGTGGTAGTGGGACTATCGGGGAGCAGTTCTTC
V gene: TRBV12-5
clone size: once
D gene: TRBD2
J gene: TRBJ2-1
CDR3 length: 13

CDR3 protein: CASSYSGRDNQPQHF
CDR3 DNA: TGTGCCAGCAGTTACTCGGGCAGGGATAATCAGCCCCAGCATTTT
V gene: TRBV6-5
clone size: .
D gene: .
J gene: TRBJ1-5
CDR3 length: 15

CDR3 protein: CASSRPGLAGGSTDTQYF
CDR3 DNA: TGTGCCAGCAGCCGCCCGGGACTAGCGGGAGGGAGCACAGATACGCAGTATTTT
V gene: TRBV5-8
clone size: .
D gene: TRBD2
J gene: TRBJ2-3
CDR3 length: 18

CDR3 protein: CASSLSPSGRDIQYF
CDR3 DNA: TGTGCCAGCAGTTTATCACCATCGGGTCGCGACATTCAGTACTTC
V gene: TRBV27
clone size: .
D gene: .
J gene: TRBJ2-4
CDR3 length: 15

CDR3 protein: CASSDREVSGANVLTF
CDR3 DNA: TGCGCCAGCAGCGACAGGGAAGTTAGTGGGGCCAACGTCCTGACTTTC
V gene: TRBV4-1
clone size: .
D gene: TRBD1
J gene: TRBJ2-6
CDR3 length: 16